What follows are 31 T cell receptor beta chains derived from one specimen sequenced in a study of T cell repertoires in cytomegalovirus infection. TCRdb re-derived calls from the reads in MiXCR, one entry per CDR3 protein. The data show about 200,000 distinct CDR3 sequences, more than 9% seen once. The specimen sequenced was PBMCs. The receptor set was obtained from a human donor in good health (CMV status not recorded). Some clones in this sample may be carry-over from other donors' samples.

This clonotype was recorded at least ten times. The rearrangement uses TRBV2 and TRBJ2-1, with D tentatively TRBD2 (5 bases). Between the trimmed V and J ends, which lost 8 bases and 10 bases, there was a span of 15 bases. Per germline, CDR1 SNHLY and CDR2 FYNNEI. The CDR3 has 12 residues. This chain's CDR3 is CASHEGLPEQFF. The CDR3 DNA reads as TGTGCCAGCCACGAGGGTCTCCCAGAGCAGTTCTTC.

This clonotype was seen at least ten times. The chain has TRBV7-2 and TRBJ2-3, with 10 positions matching TRBD2. The CDR3 has 19 residues. J gave up 0 bases and V 4 bases, and 13 bases lay outside the gene matches. Germline V gene sequence: CDR1 SGHTA, CDR2 FQGNSA. CDR3 in amino acids: CASSWRSSGGKLSTDTQYF. For the CDR3, the DNA is TGTGCCAGCAGCTGGAGGTCTAGCGGGGGCAAACTTAGCACAGATACGCAGTATTTT.

At least ten counts were recorded for this clonotype. This chain uses TRBV4-1 with TRBJ2-7; TRBD2 might be the D (6 bases). The germline gives CDR1 MGHRA, CDR2 YSYEKL. V was trimmed by 4 bases and J by 0 bases, leaving 13 bases between them. The CDR3 extends over 15 amino acids. CDR3 residues: CASSPRDQSSYEQYF. CDR3 in DNA: TGCGCCAGCAGCCCGCGGGACCAAAGCTCCTACGAGCAGTACTTC.

The rearrangement uses TRBV9 and TRBJ2-7; TRBD1 matches 10 bases. The CDR3 is 16 amino acids. Per germline, CDR1 SGDLS and CDR2 YYNGEE. J lost 6 bases, V lost 4 bases, and 13 bases had no gene match. The CDR3 DNA reads as TGTGCCAGCAGCCCAAGGGGGGGACAGGGGTGGAGCGAGCAGTACTTC. It yields the protein CASSPRGGQGWSEQYF.

The chain uses TRBV28 and TRBJ1-3; TRBD1 might be the D (5 bases). The germline CDR1 and CDR2 sequences are MDHEN and SYDVKM. The CDR3 totals 16 residues. V gave up 2 bases and J gave up 3 bases, with 14 bases separating them. The CDR3 DNA follows: TGTGCCAGCAGTTTACCCACCCGGGACGGTGGAAACACCATATATTTT. The encoded protein is CASSLPTRDGGNTIYF.

This rearrangement joins TRBV6-8 to TRBJ2-3; no definite D call. The germline V gene has CDR1 MNHGY and CDR2 SAAAGT. Trimming took 8 bases from V and 0 from J, leaving 15 bases between them. The CDR3 runs to 15 residues. The CDR3 region has the DNA TGTGCCAGCTCCCCTTTTCGGTGGAGCACAGATACGCAGTATTTT. This gives the protein CASSPFRWSTDTQYF.

In the case of this clonotype: A read error may explain this, as a much larger clone is one base away. This chain links TRBV7-8 with TRBJ2-4; D gene unclear. V shed 8 bases and J shed 1 base, with 18 bases lying between them. This CDR3 region has 16 residues. Germline V gene data show CDR1 as SGHVS and CDR2 as FQNEAQ. Here the CDR3 DNA reads TGTGCCAGCTGCCCCCGCTACGACTGGGCCAAAAACATTCAGTACTTC. Amino acids: CASCPRYDWAKNIQYF.

V and J are TRBV2 and TRBJ2-1; no reliable D call. Germline CDR1 reads SNHLY; CDR2 reads FYNNEI. Trimming shortened V by 6 bases and J by 6 bases, and 15 bases separated the two germline ends. This CDR3 has 14 amino acids. Written as DNA, the CDR3 is TGTGCCAGCAGGACAAACAGAGAGTTCAATGAGCAGTTCTTC. Its protein product is CASRTNREFNEQFF.

This clonotype came up a few times. The chain employs TRBV19 and TRBJ1-5; TRBD1 is a possible D gene (5 bases). CDR1 and CDR2 from the germline V gene are LNHDA and SQIVND (reference sequence). Trimming left V 8 bases short and J 3 bases short, with 11 bases between. The CDR3 sequence is 13 residues long. This CDR3 reads CASSQGINQPQHF. DNA for the CDR3: TGTGCCAGTTCGCAGGGAATCAATCAGCCCCAGCATTTT.

This clonotype was counted a few times. The CDR3 here is CASSSLSGTSGSPDTQYF. The CDR3 DNA sequence: TGTGCCAGCAGTTCTTTATCCGGGACTAGCGGGAGCCCAGATACGCAGTATTTT. The chain has TRBV28 and TRBJ2-3, with 14 nucleotides matching TRBD2. This CDR3 is built from 18 residues. J gave up 4 bases and V 4 bases, and 10 bases lay outside the gene matches. The germline gives CDR1 MDHEN, CDR2 SYDVKM.

This clonotype was observed at least ten times. The chain is built from TRBV11-3 and TRBJ2-5; no clear D gene. CDR3 length equals 14 residues. CDR1 is SGHNT, CDR2 YENEEA, per germline. V was shortened by 0 bases and J by 2 bases, with 7 bases between the two germline ends. The CDR3 sequence: CASSLDTAQETQYF. The CDR3 nucleotides read TGTGCCAGCAGCTTAGATACAGCTCAAGAGACCCAGTACTTC.

The chain has TRBV25-1 and TRBJ1-4; weak D call: TRBD1 (6 bases). The CDR3 covers 16 residues. Deletions cut 1 base from V and 7 bases from J, with 16 bases between. The germline V gene encodes CDR1 MGHDK and CDR2 SYGVNS. For the CDR3, the DNA is TGTGCCAGCAGTGAATCTGAGGGGGTTCGAGGTGAAAAACTGTTTTTT. This sequence encodes CASSESEGVRGEKLFF.

This chain links TRBV5-5 with TRBJ2-5, with D perhaps assigned TRBD1 or TRBD2 (6 bases each). The V end was cut by 5 bases, the J end by 4 bases, with 15 bases between. This CDR3 is built from 14 residues. Germline V gene data show CDR1 as SGHKS and CDR2 as YYEKEE (reference sequence). As DNA, the CDR3 is TGTGCCAGCAGGGTAACGGGGGCCGGAGAGACCCAGTACTTC. The encoded protein is CASRVTGAGETQYF.

The gene calls are TRBV28 and TRBJ2-3; 12 bases match TRBD2. The germline CDR1 and CDR2 sequences are MDHEN and SYDVKM. CDR3 size: 17 residues. V shed 3 bases, J shed 6 bases, and the junction held 10 bases outside the gene matches. CDR3 sequence reads: CASSFFGSSGGGDTQYF. CDR3 DNA sequence: TGTGCCAGCAGTTTTTTCGGGTCTAGCGGGGGGGGTGATACGCAGTATTTT.

The sample holds many counts of this clonotype. The gene calls are TRBV7-2 and TRBJ2-3, with 8 bases that match TRBD1. The V segment lost 5 bases and the J segment 6 bases; nucleotides outside the gene matches: 7. The CDR3 runs to 14 residues. CDR1 is SGHTA and CDR2 is FQGNSA in the germline V gene. The CDR3: CASSSRQGFDTQYF. The CDR3 bases are TGTGCCAGCAGCAGCCGACAGGGGTTCGATACGCAGTATTTT.

The rearrangement joins TRBV20-1 to TRBJ2-4, with TRBD2 as a possible D gene (5 bases). The V gene's germline CDR1 is DFQATT and CDR2 SNEGSKA (reference sequence). The V end was cut by 2 bases, the J end by 7 bases, with 9 bases between. The CDR3 runs to 12 residues. CDR3 bases: TGCAGTGCTAGAACGGCGGGCAACATTCAGTACTTC. Amino acids: CSARTAGNIQYF.

In its sample, this clonotype was seen a few times. The rearrangement links TRBV24-1 to TRBJ2-1; 8 nucleotides align to TRBD2. The germline CDR1 and CDR2 sequences are KGHDR and SFDVKD. J gave up 8 bases and V 1 base, and 9 bases lay outside the gene matches. This CDR3 has 16 residues. The CDR3 here is CATSDFEQGSGDEQFF. Written as DNA, the CDR3 is TGTGCCACCAGTGATTTTGAGCAGGGTAGCGGGGATGAGCAGTTCTTC.

This clonotype was detected ten times or more. This rearrangement joins TRBV28 to TRBJ1-1, with no clear D. The V and J ends lost 6 bases and 4 bases respectively, with 15 bases between them. Germline V gives CDR1 MDHEN, CDR2 SYDVKM. The CDR3 is 14 residues long. CDR3 nucleotide sequence: TGTGCCAGCAGCCCCAGGCTGAGGAGCACTGAAGCTTTCTTT. It is translated as CASSPRLRSTEAFF.

This clonotype appeared a few times. V is TRBV29-1 and J is TRBJ2-3; tentatively, D is TRBD2 (6 bases). This CDR3 is 15 amino acids long. V was cut by 1 base and J by 4 bases, with 15 bases left in between. Germline CDR1 SQVTM, CDR2 ANQGSEA. CDR3 amino acids: CSVEATSSVADTQYF. For the CDR3, the DNA is TGCAGCGTTGAAGCGACTAGTAGCGTGGCAGATACGCAGTATTTT.

This clonotype was counted at least ten times. The V and J genes are TRBV7-2 and TRBJ2-7; TRBD2 is a possible D gene (6 bases). Germline CDR1 and CDR2: SGHTA and FQGNSA. The CDR3 has 16 residues. V dropped 1 base and J dropped 2 bases, with 15 bases sitting between them. The CDR3 is CASSLEKRAVPYEQYF. The CDR3, as DNA: TGTGCCAGCAGCTTAGAGAAGCGGGCCGTTCCCTACGAGCAGTACTTC.

This clonotype was seen at least ten times. V usage is TRBV6-5 and J usage is TRBJ2-6; D not certain. CDR1 and CDR2 from the germline V gene are MNHEY and SVGAGI. The CDR3 is made up of 16 amino acids. Deletions cut 3 bases from V and 2 bases from J, with 11 bases between. For the CDR3, the DNA is TGTGCCAGCAGTTATACTGGCTCCCCTGGGGCCAACGTCCTGACTTTC. Translated: CASSYTGSPGANVLTF.

This clonotype was seen ten or more times. J is TRBJ2-2 and V is TRBV7-7, with D tentatively TRBD2 (6 bases). V was pared by 5 bases and J by 7 bases, with 23 bases between. The CDR3 runs 17 residues. Germline CDR1 is SSHAT and CDR2 is FNYEAQ (reference sequence). For the CDR3, the DNA is TGTGCCAGCAGCCCTCCGGCGCTAGCGTATCGTGGCGGGGAGCTGTTTTTT. Its protein product is CASSPPALAYRGGELFF.

CDR3 DNA: TGTGCCAGCTCCCACGACAGGGTTCAAGAGACCCAGTACTTC. Encoded protein: CASSHDRVQETQYF. The chain employs TRBV18 and TRBJ2-5; 7 bases map to TRBD1. After removal of 6 bases from V and 2 bases from J, the junction contained 6 bases not matched to a gene. The CDR3 is made up of 14 amino acids. Germline CDR1 is KGHSH and CDR2 is LQKENI.

This clonotype has at least ten counts. This chain joins TRBV19 and TRBJ1-5; D is unresolved. The CDR3 sequence is 15 residues long. The V gene lost 8 bases and the J gene lost 0 bases, with 14 bases spanning the gap. Germline CDR1 and CDR2: LNHDA and SQIVND (reference sequence). The CDR3 loop reads CASLEGAYSNQPQHF. For the CDR3, the DNA is TGTGCCAGTCTGGAGGGAGCTTATAGCAATCAGCCCCAGCATTTT.

J is TRBJ1-1 and V is TRBV28; D is undetermined. Trimming left V 7 bases short and J 0 bases short, with 9 bases between. Germline V gene lookup returns CDR1 MDHEN and CDR2 SYDVKM. This CDR3 spans 13 amino acids. The CDR3 DNA is TGTGCCAGCACCCTCGTTGTGAACACTGAAGCTTTCTTT. Translation gives CASTLVVNTEAFF.

This clonotype was seen repeatedly, ten times or more. This chain uses TRBV7-2 with TRBJ2-5; no clear D. The ends were cut back, 6 bases at V and 1 base at J, with 9 bases in the middle. The CDR3 is 13 amino acids. Germline V gene sequence: CDR1 SGHTA, CDR2 FQGNSA. The CDR3 loop is CASSPRIQETQYF. The CDR3, as DNA: TGTGCCAGCAGTCCCCGGATCCAAGAGACCCAGTACTTC.

There are many counts of this clonotype. The V call is TRBV6-1, the J call TRBJ2-5; 8 nucleotides match TRBD1. The CDR3 totals 15 residues. Germline CDR1 and CDR2: MNHNS and SASEGT. Unmatched junction bases numbered 12, after V lost 6 bases and J lost 6 bases. The CDR3, as DNA: TGTGCCAGCAGCGCAGGCGGGGACAGGCGTCAGACCCAGTACTTC. This translates into CASSAGGDRRQTQYF.

This clonotype was picked up many times. The gene calls are TRBV7-2 and TRBJ2-2; the match to TRBD1 covers 8 bases. Germline V gives CDR1 SGHTA, CDR2 FQGNSA. Unmatched junction bases numbered 10, after V lost 5 bases and J lost 5 bases. The CDR3 is 16 amino acids. CDR3 nucleotide sequence: TGTGCCAGCAGCCTAGATACAGGGGGAAGGACCGGGGAGCTGTTTTTT. Encoded protein: CASSLDTGGRTGELFF.

Only a few counts were recorded for this clonotype. The chain employs TRBV4-3 and TRBJ2-3; 10 bases are a match to TRBD1. Germline V gene sequence: CDR1 LGHNA, CDR2 YSLEER. The CDR3 is made up of 16 amino acids. V gave up 3 bases and J gave up 1 base; unmatched junction bases: 4. The CDR3 is CASSQGTGDRTDTQYF. In DNA, the CDR3 is TGCGCCAGCAGCCAGGGGACAGGGGATCGCACAGATACGCAGTATTTT.

This clonotype was recorded many times. The genes are TRBV7-9 and TRBJ2-3; 7 nucleotides align to TRBD1. Germline CDR1 and CDR2: SEHNR and FQNEAQ (reference sequence). With V trimmed by 1 base and J by 2 bases, 9 bases remained unmatched. The CDR3 is 17 residues long. Written as DNA, the CDR3 is TGTGCCAGCAGCTTAGGTCGACGGGACAGAGACACAGATACGCAGTATTTT. It translates to CASSLGRRDRDTDTQYF.

This clonotype was detected only a few times. J is TRBJ1-6 and V is TRBV4-3; D might be TRBD1 (6 bases). Germline V gene lookup returns CDR1 LGHNA and CDR2 YSLEER. V was clipped by 4 bases and J by 8 bases, with 15 bases between them. This CDR3 spans 15 amino acids. The CDR3 DNA sequence: TGCGCCAGCAGCCCAGGGATAGGGGGGGATTCACCCCTCCACTTT. Translated, it gives CASSPGIGGDSPLHF.